This is a list of T cell receptor beta chains from one sample in a study of shared clonotypes between healthy human individuals. Profiled with immunoSEQ multiplex PCR; TCRdb holds only in-frame clones, not every one. The table records over a million clones, around 78% of them present only once. Sequenced sample: memory CD4+ T cells from PBMCs. The receptors derive from a man aged 18-30 years in good health. Some clones in this sample may be carry-over from other donors' samples. CDR3s include the opening cysteine and the closing phenylalanine or tryptophan. The D gene is left open where the match is weak. A row's size may be missing; if present it is once, few, many or a size class.

V,J,size,D,DNA,CDR3
TRBV30,TRBJ2-5,NA,TRBD1,TGTGCCTGGAGTGTAACAGGGGGGTGGGAGACCCAGTACTTC,CAWSVTGGWETQYF
TRBV7-2,TRBJ1-2,NA,NA,TGTGCCAGCAGCTTAGCGCGGGGGATTACGGCCTATGGCTACACCTTC,CASSLARGITAYGYTF
TRBV6-5,TRBJ1-1,NA,NA,TGTGCCAGCAGTTCGGACAGCCGCAAACCCAGGGCTTTCTTT,CASSSDSRKPRAFF
TRBV5-1,TRBJ2-5,NA,NA,TGCGCCAGCAGCTTGGAAGGCAGACGACAAGAGACCCAGTACTTC,CASSLEGRRQETQYF
TRBV30,TRBJ1-5,few,TRBD1,TGTGCCTGGAGTGTACCCGGGACAGGTGGTCAGCCCCAGCATTTT,CAWSVPGTGGQPQHF
TRBV5-4,TRBJ2-7,NA,NA,TGTGCCAGCAGCCGGGGGGCGGTGGGGCAGTACTTC,CASSRGAVGQYF
TRBV5-1,TRBJ2-4,NA,NA,TGCGCCAGCAGCACGACCGGACTAGGGGGGTACATTCAGTACTTC,CASSTTGLGGYIQYF
TRBV11-1,TRBJ1-6,few,NA,TGTGCCAGCAGCTTAATACCAGGAGGGTCACCCCTCCACTTT,CASSLIPGGSPLHF
TRBV6-6,TRBJ1-4,NA,NA,TGTGCCAGCAGGACCAGGGGCTCCGCAACTAATGAAAAACTGTTTTTT,CASRTRGSATNEKLFF
TRBV5-4,TRBJ1-1,NA,TRBD1,TGTGCCAGCAGCCCGTCGGGGGGGACAGGGGCGAAGAACACTGAAGCTTTCTTT,CASSPSGGTGAKNTEAFF
TRBV5-6,TRBJ2-7,NA,TRBD2,TGTGCCAGCAGCGAGGTGACAGGACGGACTAGCGAGAGGTGGAGGCAGTACTTC,CASSEVTGRTSERWRQYF
TRBV9,TRBJ1-3,few,NA,TGTGCCAGCAGCTTTCTGCCTACGAGTTCTGGAAACACCATATATTTT,CASSFLPTSSGNTIYF
TRBV7-8,TRBJ2-7,NA,NA,TGTGCCAGCAGCCCCTTTGGGACAAGCTACGAGCAGTACTTC,CASSPFGTSYEQYF
TRBV27,TRBJ2-2,NA,TRBD2,TGTGCCAGCAGTGCAGGACTAGCGGGAGGAGATAACACCGGGGAGCTGTTTTTT,CASSAGLAGGDNTGELFF
TRBV4-1,TRBJ2-2,NA,NA,TGCGCCAGCAGCCAGTTGTCGGAGGTCACCGGGGAGCTGTTTTTT,CASSQLSEVTGELFF
TRBV14,TRBJ2-7,NA,NA,TGTGCCAGCAGCCGGAACAGGGTCTACGAGCAGTACTTC,CASSRNRVYEQYF
TRBV7-3,TRBJ2-7,few,NA,TGTGCCAGCAGCTTAGGGCCTGCAAACGAGCAGTACTTC,CASSLGPANEQYF
TRBV28,TRBJ2-3,NA,TRBD2,TGTGCCAGCAGTCTCACCGGGACTATCACAGATACGCAGTATTTT,CASSLTGTITDTQYF
TRBV28,TRBJ2-7,once,TRBD2,TGTGCCAGCACCCCACTAGCGGGTGGTGCCTACGAGCAGTACTTC,CASTPLAGGAYEQYF
TRBV28,TRBJ2-7,NA,NA,TGTGCCAGCAATCAGGGAAGCTCCTACGAGCAGTACTTC,CASNQGSSYEQYF
TRBV6-6,TRBJ2-7,NA,NA,TGTGCCAGCAGCCCGGGGAACGAGCAGTACTTC,CASSPGNEQYF
TRBV7-2,TRBJ2-2,NA,NA,TGTGCCAGCAGCTTAGACCTGGTCCCCCGGCAAGGGGAGCTGTTTTTT,CASSLDLVPRQGELFF
TRBV27,TRBJ2-1,NA,NA,TGTGCCAGCAGTTTTCGTCGGCAGAATGAGCAGTTCTTC,CASSFRRQNEQFF
TRBV6-1,TRBJ2-2,few,TRBD2,TGTGCCAGTGCCTGGGCGGGAGGGAACACCGGGGAGCTGTTTTTT,CASAWAGGNTGELFF
TRBV28,TRBJ2-7,once,NA,TGTGCCAGCAGCCCCAGCGGAGGGCTCTCCTACGAGCAGTACTTC,CASSPSGGLSYEQYF
TRBV27,TRBJ2-2,NA,TRBD2,TGTGCCAGCACCAGAGGACTAGCTCGCACCGGGGAGCTGTTTTTT,CASTRGLARTGELFF
TRBV28,TRBJ1-1,few,TRBD1,TGTGCCAGCAGTGCACAGGGGGCGGGGGTGAACACTGAAGCTTTCTTT,CASSAQGAGVNTEAFF
TRBV7-9,TRBJ1-1,NA,TRBD1,TGTGCCAGCAGACCTGACAGGGGCTGGAGCACTGAAGCTTTCTTT,CASRPDRGWSTEAFF
TRBV28,TRBJ1-6,NA,NA,TGTGCCAGCAGTCCCCGGCTTGATCCACCCCTCCACTTT,CASSPRLDPPLHF
TRBV15,TRBJ2-1,NA,NA,TGTGCCACCAGCAGAGGTAACTCTTACCAAAATGAGCAGTTCTTC,CATSRGNSYQNEQFF
TRBV18,TRBJ1-1,few,NA,TGTGCCAGCTCACCAGGGATGAACACTGAAGCTTTCTTT,CASSPGMNTEAFF
TRBV7-9,TRBJ2-6,NA,TRBD2,TGTGCCAGCACCACTAGCGGGGCCTCTGGGGCCAACGTCCTGACTTTC,CASTTSGASGANVLTF
TRBV18,TRBJ2-1,NA,NA,TGTGCCAGCACAAGCCTTAGGGATGAGCAGTTCTTC,CASTSLRDEQFF
TRBV28,TRBJ1-3,NA,NA,TGTGCCAGCACCGCGAACTCTGGAAACACCATATATTTT,CASTANSGNTIYF
TRBV27,TRBJ2-2,once,TRBD2,TGTGCCAGCAGTAGACTAGCGGGTGGCCTCGGCGGGGAGCTGTTTTTT,CASSRLAGGLGGELFF